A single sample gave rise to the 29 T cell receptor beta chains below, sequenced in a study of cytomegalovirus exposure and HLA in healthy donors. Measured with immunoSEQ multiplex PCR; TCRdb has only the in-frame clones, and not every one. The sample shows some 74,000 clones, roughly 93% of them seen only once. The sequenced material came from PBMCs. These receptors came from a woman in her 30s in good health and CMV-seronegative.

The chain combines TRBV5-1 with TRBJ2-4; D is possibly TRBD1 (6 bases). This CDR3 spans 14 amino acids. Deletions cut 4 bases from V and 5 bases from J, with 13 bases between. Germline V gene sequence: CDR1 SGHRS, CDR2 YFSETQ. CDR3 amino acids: CASSGQNRENIQYF. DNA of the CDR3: TGCGCCAGCAGCGGACAAAACAGGGAAAACATTCAGTACTTC.

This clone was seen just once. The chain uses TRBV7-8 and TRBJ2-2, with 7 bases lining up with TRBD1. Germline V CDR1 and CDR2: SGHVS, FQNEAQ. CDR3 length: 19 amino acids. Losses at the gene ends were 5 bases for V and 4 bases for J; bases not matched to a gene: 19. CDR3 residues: CASSPQGSPGTASTGELFF. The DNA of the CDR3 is TGTGCCAGCAGCCCCCAAGGGAGCCCCGGGACAGCAAGCACCGGGGAGCTGTTTTTT.

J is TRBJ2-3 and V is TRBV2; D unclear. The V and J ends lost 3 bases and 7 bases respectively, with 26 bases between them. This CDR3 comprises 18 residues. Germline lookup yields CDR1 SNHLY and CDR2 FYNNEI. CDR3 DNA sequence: TGTGCCAGCAGTGATGAGGATTTGGGTTATACTATCTCCAATACGCAGTATTTT. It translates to CASSDEDLGYTISNTQYF.

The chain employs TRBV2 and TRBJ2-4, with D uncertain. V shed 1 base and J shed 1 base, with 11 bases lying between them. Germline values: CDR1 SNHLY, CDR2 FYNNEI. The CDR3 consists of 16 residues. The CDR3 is CASSEVENWAKNIQYF. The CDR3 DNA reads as TGTGCCAGCAGTGAAGTCGAGAATTGGGCCAAAAACATTCAGTACTTC. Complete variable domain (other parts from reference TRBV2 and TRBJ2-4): EPEVTQTPSHQVTQMGQEVILRCVPISNHLYFYWYRQILGQKVEFLVSFYNNEISEKSEIFDDQFSVERPDGSNFTLKIRSTKLEDSAMYFCASSEVENWAKNIQYFGAGTRLSVL.

For the CDR3, the DNA is TGTGCCAGCAGGTCAACATCCGGGGTACTCGACGAGCAGTACTTC. Its protein product is CASRSTSGVLDEQYF. The chain combines TRBV7-9 with TRBJ2-7, with D possibly TRBD2 on 5 matching bases. The V end was cut by 6 bases, the J end by 5 bases, with 20 bases between. Germline V gene sequence: CDR1 SEHNR, CDR2 FQNEAQ (reference sequence). The CDR3 length is 15 residues.

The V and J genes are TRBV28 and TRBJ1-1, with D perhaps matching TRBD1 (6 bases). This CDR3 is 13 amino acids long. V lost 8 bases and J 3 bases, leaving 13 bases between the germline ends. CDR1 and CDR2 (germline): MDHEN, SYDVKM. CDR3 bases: TGTGCCAGCCGACAGGACCTCTACACTGAAGCTTTCTTT. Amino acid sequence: CASRQDLYTEAFF. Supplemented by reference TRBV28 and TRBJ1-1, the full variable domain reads DVKVTQSSRYLVKRTGEKVFLECVQDMDHENMFWYRQDPGLGLRLIYFSYDVKMKEKGDIPEGYSVSREKKERFSLILESASTNQTSMYLCASRQDLYTEAFFGQGTRLTVV.

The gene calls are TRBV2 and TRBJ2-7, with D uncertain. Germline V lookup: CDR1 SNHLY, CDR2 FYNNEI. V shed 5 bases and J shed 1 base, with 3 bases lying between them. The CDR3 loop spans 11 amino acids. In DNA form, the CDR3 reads TGTGCCAGCAGTATATCCTACGAGCAGTACTTC. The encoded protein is CASSISYEQYF.

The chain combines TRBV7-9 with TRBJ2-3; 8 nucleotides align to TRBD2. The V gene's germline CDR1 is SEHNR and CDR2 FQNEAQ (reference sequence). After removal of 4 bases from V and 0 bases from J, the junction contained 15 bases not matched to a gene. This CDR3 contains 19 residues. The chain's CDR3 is CASSSPAGEGGSSTDTQYF. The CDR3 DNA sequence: TGTGCCAGCAGCTCTCCAGCGGGAGAGGGGGGGTCTAGCACAGATACGCAGTATTTT.

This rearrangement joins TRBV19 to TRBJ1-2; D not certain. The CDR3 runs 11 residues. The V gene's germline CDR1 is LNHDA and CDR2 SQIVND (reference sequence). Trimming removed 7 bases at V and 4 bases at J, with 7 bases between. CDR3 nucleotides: TGTGCCAGTAATTACGGCTATGGCTACACCTTC. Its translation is CASNYGYGYTF.

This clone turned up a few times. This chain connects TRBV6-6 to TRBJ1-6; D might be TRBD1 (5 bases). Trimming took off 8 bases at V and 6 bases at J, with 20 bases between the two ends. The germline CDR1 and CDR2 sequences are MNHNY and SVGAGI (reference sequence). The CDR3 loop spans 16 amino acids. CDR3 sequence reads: CASCLRGDGGNSPLHF. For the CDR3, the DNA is TGTGCCAGCTGTTTGCGAGGGGACGGGGGTAATTCACCCCTCCACTTT.

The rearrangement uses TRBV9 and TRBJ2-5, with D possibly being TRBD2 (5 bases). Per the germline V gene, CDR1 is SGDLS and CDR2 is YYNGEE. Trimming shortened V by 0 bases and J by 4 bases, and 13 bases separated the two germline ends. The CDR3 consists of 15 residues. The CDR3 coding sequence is TGTGCCAGCAGCGTAGGACTCCCCCGGGGAGAGACCCAGTACTTC. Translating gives CASSVGLPRGETQYF.

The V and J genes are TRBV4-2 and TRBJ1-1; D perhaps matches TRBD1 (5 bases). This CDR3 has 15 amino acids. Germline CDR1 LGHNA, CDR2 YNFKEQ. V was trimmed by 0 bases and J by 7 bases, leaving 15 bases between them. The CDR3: CASSQEGGRGLEAFF. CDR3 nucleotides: TGTGCCAGCAGCCAAGAAGGAGGAAGGGGACTTGAAGCTTTCTTT.

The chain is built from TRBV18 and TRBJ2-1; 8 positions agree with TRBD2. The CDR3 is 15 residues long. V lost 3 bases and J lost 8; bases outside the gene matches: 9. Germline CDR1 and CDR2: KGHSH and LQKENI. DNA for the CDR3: TGTGCCAGCTCACCTAAGAGTAGCGGGACCCATGAGCAGTTCTTC. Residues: CASSPKSSGTHEQFF.

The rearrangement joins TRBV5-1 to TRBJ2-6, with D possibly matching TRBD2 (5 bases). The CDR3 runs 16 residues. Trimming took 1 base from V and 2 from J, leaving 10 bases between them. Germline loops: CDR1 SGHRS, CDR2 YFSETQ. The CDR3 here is CASSLHGEAGANVLTF. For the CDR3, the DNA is TGCGCCAGCAGCTTGCACGGGGAAGCTGGGGCCAACGTCCTGACTTTC.

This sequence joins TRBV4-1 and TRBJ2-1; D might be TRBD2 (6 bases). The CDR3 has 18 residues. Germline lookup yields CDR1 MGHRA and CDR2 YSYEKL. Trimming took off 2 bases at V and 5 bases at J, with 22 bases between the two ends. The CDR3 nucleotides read TGCGCCAGCAGCCAACGGATATCCGGGACTTCCTTACACAATGAGCAGTTCTTC. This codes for CASSQRISGTSLHNEQFF.

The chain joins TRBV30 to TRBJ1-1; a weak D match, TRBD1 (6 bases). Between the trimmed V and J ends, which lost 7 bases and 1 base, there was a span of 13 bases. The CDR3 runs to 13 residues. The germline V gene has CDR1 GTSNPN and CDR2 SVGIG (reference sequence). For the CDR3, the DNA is TGTGCCTCCTACAGGGCGTGGAACACTGAAGCTTTCTTT. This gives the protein CASYRAWNTEAFF.

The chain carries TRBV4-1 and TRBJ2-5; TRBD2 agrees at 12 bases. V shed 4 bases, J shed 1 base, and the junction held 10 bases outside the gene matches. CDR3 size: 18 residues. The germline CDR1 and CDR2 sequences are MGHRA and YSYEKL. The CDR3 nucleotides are TGCGCCAGCAGCCTTCAACTAGCGGGGGGCCCTGTCCAAGAGACCCAGTACTTC. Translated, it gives CASSLQLAGGPVQETQYF.

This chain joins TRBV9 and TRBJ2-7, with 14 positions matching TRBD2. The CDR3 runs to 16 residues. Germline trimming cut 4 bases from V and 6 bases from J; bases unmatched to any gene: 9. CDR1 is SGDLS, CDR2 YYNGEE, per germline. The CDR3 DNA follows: TGTGCCAGCAGCCCGGGACTAGCGGGAGAGGGCGGCGAGCAGTACTTC. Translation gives CASSPGLAGEGGEQYF. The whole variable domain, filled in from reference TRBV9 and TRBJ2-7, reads DSGVTQTPKHLITATGQRVTLRCSPRSGDLSVYWYQQSLDQGLQFLIQYYNGEERAKGNILERFSAQQFPDLHSELNLSSLELGDSALYFCASSPGLAGEGGEQYFGPGTRLTVT.

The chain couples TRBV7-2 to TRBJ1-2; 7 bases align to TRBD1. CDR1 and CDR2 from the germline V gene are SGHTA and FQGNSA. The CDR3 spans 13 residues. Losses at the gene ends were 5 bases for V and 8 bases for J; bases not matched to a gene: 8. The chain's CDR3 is CASSPDSGGGYTF. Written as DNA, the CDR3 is TGTGCCAGCAGCCCGGACTCAGGGGGAGGCTACACCTTC. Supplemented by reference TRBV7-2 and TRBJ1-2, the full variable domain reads GAGVSQSPSNKVTEKGKDVELRCDPISGHTALYWYRQSLGQGLEFLIYFQGNSAPDKSGLPSDRFSAERTGGSVSTLTIQRTQQEDSAVYLCASSPDSGGGYTFGSGTRLTVV.

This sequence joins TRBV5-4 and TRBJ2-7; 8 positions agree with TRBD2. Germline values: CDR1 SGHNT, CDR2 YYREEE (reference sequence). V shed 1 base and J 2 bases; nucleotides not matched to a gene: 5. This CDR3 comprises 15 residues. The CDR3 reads CASSLRAGGPYEQYF. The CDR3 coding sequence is TGTGCCAGCAGCTTGAGGGCGGGGGGCCCCTACGAGCAGTACTTC.

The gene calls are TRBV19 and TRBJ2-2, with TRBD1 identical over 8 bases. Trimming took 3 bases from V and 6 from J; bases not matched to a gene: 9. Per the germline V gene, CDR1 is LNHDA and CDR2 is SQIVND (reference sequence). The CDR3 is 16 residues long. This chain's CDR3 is CASSIAAGGSSGELFF. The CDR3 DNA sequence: TGTGCCAGTAGTATCGCGGCAGGGGGCAGTTCCGGGGAGCTGTTTTTT.

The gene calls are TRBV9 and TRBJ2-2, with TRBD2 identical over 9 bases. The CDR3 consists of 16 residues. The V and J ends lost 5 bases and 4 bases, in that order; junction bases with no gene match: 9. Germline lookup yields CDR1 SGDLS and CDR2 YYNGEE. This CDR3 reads CASSLIAGASTGELFF. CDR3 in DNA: TGTGCCAGCAGTTTGATAGCGGGGGCCTCCACCGGGGAGCTGTTTTTT.

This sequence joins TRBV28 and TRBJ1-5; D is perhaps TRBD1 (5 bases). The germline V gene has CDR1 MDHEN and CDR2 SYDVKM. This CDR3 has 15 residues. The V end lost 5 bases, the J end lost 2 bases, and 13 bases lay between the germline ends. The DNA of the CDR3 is TGTGCCAGCAGTCACGCGGGGGAGGGCAATCAGCCCCAGCATTTT. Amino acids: CASSHAGEGNQPQHF.

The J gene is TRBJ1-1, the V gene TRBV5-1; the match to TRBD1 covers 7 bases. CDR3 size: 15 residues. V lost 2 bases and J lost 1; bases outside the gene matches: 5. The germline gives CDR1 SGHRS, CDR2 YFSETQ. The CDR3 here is CASSLQGLGNTEAFF. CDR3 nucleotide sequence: TGCGCCAGCAGCTTACAGGGGCTCGGGAACACTGAAGCTTTCTTT.

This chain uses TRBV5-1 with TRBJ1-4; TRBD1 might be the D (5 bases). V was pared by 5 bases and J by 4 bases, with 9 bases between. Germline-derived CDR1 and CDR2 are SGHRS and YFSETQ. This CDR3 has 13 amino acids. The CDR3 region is CASRDRVNEKLFF. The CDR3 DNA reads TGCGCCAGCAGAGACAGAGTTAATGAAAAACTGTTTTTT.

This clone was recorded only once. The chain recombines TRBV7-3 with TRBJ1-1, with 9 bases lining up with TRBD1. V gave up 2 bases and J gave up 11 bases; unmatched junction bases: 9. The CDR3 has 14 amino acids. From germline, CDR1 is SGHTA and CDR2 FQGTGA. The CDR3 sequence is CASSLGTGGAGAFF. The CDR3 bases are TGTGCCAGCAGCTTAGGCACAGGGGGCGCTGGGGCTTTCTTT.

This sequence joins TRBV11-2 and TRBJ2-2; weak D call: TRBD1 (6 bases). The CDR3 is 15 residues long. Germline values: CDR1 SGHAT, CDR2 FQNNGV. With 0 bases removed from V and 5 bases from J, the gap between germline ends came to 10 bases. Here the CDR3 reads CASSLDYRETGELFF. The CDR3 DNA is TGTGCCAGCAGCTTAGACTACAGGGAAACCGGGGAGCTGTTTTTT.

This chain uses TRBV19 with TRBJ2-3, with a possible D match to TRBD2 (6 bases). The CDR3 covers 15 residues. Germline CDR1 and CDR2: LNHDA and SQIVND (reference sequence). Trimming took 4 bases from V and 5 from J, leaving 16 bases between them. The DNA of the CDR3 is TGTGCCAGTAGTAATCTGGGACTTAGGGAAGATACGCAGTATTTT. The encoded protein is CASSNLGLREDTQYF.

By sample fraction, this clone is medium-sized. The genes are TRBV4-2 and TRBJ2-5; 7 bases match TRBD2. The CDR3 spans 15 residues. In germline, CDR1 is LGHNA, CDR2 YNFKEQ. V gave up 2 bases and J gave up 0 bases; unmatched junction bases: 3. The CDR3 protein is CASSQFLADQETQYF. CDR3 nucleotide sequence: TGTGCCAGCAGCCAATTTCTAGCGGACCAAGAGACCCAGTACTTC.